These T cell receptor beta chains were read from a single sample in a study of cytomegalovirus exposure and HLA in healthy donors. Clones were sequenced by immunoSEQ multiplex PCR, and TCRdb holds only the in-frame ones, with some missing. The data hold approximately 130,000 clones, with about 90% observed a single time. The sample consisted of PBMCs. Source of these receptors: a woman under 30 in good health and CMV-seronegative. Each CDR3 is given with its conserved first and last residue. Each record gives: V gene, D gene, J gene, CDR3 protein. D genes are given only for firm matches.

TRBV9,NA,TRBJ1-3,CASSTVGGTGNTIYF
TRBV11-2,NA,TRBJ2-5,CASQRRSDQETQYF
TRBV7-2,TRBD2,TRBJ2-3,CASSLSSTSGRTDTQYF
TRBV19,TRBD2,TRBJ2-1,CASSIDRGLAGGYEQFF
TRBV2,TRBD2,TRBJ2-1,CASSRSGGTYNEQFF
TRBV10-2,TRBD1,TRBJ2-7,CASRTGGSEQYF
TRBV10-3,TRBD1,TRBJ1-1,CAISSGTGGYTEAFF
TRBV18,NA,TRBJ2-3,CASSPGTPPTDTQYF
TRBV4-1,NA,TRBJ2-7,CASSQAPGSEQYF
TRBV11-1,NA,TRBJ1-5,CASSLSGPGQPQHF
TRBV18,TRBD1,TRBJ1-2,CASSPPKQGFNYGYTF
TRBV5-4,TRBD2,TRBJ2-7,CASSLLPPSGGSYEQYF
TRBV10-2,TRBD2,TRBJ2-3,CASSLGLLTDTQYF
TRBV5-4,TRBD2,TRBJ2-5,CASSLPAGGPLTTQYF
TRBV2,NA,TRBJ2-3,CASTLGGTDTQYF
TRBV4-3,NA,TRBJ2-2,CASSPWGSQFTGELFF
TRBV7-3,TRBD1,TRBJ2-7,CASSPGPGGAGEQYF
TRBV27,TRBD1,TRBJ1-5,CASSSRGQGVVQPQHF
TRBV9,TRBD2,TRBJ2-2,CASSPRVLADTGELFF
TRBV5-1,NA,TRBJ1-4,CASSPGGSGEKLFF
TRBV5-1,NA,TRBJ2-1,CASSSRPQGNEQFF
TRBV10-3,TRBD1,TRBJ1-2,CAINGQGAGYGYTF
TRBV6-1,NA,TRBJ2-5,CASSEGEGGVSETQYF
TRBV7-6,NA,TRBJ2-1,CASSSWPQGNPKSSYNEQFF
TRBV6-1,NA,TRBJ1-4,CASSEGEWSEKLFF
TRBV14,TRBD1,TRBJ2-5,CASSHKDRGQETQYF
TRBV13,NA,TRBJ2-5,CASSQRETQYF
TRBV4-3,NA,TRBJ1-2,CASSQDGGDGLGYTF
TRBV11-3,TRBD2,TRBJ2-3,CASSWTGTRDTDTQYF
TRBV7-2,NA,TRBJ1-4,CASSLALIGASTNEKLFF
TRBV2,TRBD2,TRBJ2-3,CASSEFGGLAGTNTQYF
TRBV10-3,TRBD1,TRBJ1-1,CAINLDRDTEAFF
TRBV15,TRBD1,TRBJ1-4,CATSRGTGGPNNEKLFF
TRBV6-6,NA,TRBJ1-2,CASSYPRFEANYGYTF
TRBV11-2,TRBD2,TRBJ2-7,CASSLGRGGSYEQYF
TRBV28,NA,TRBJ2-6,CASSLAGAGANVLTF
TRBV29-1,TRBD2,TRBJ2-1,CSVEELANEQFF
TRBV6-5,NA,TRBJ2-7,CASSRDSPKLYEQYF
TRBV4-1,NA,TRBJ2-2,CASSQGGWGGLFF